A selection of T cell receptor beta chains follows, all from one sample in a study of shared clonotypes between healthy human individuals. Sequencing was performed with immunoSEQ multiplex PCR; in TCRdb, only in-frame clones are kept and a portion is missing. The data show hundreds of thousands of clones, about 98% seen once. The material sequenced was naive CD8+ T cells sorted from blood. These receptor sequences come from a man aged 25 to 40 in good health. Each CDR3 is given with its conserved first and last residue. The D gene is left open where the match is weak. The size of a clone is reported for some rows only, either as once, few or many, or as a class for expanded clones.

D gene,J gene,clone size,V gene,CDR3 protein,CDR3 DNA
TRBD2,TRBJ2-4,once,TRBV5-4,CASREWGGVFDKNIQYF,TGTGCCAGCAGAGAATGGGGAGGGGTTTTCGACAAAAACATTCAGTACTTC
NA,TRBJ1-3,NA,TRBV7-6,CASSLFLGAGNTIYF,TGTGCCAGCAGCTTGTTTCTGGGGGCTGGAAACACCATATATTTT
TRBD2,TRBJ2-1,NA,TRBV7-9,CASSPSTSGEYNEQFF,TGTGCCAGCAGCCCCTCGACGAGCGGGGAATACAATGAGCAGTTCTTC
NA,TRBJ1-2,NA,TRBV7-9,CASTTEGRGYTF,TGTGCCAGCACCACGGAGGGAAGGGGCTACACCTTC
NA,TRBJ2-1,NA,TRBV27,CASSFPLARDNEQFF,TGTGCCAGCAGTTTCCCCCTGGCGAGGGACAATGAGCAGTTCTTC
TRBD2,TRBJ2-7,once,TRBV7-8,CASSLPELGAGVLYEQYF,TGTGCCAGCAGCTTACCCGAACTGGGAGCGGGAGTTTTATACGAGCAGTACTTC
NA,TRBJ2-2,NA,TRBV19,CASSIPPSGELFF,TGTGCCAGTAGTATCCCACCCTCCGGGGAGCTGTTTTTT
NA,TRBJ2-5,NA,TRBV5-4,CASSLTGETQYF,TGTGCCAGCAGCTTGACCGGGGAGACCCAGTACTTC
NA,TRBJ2-1,NA,TRBV5-1,CASSLGLERYNEQFF,TGCGCCAGCAGCTTAGGTCTTGAGAGGTACAATGAGCAGTTCTTC
TRBD2,TRBJ2-3,NA,TRBV2,CASRLGLASTDTQYF,TGTGCCAGCAGACTCGGACTAGCAAGCACAGATACGCAGTATTTT
TRBD2,TRBJ2-3,few,TRBV13,CASSPTPGLAHPDTQYF,TGTGCCAGCAGCCCAACCCCTGGACTAGCTCACCCAGATACGCAGTATTTT
TRBD2,TRBJ2-5,once,TRBV4-1,CASSQKFPTSGPEETQYF,TGCGCCAGCAGCCAAAAGTTCCCGACTAGCGGGCCGGAAGAGACCCAGTACTTC
TRBD2,TRBJ2-1,NA,TRBV7-8,CASSPGTIAGYRSYEQFF,TGTGCCAGCAGCCCAGGGACCATAGCGGGGTACCGAAGCTATGAGCAGTTCTTC
NA,TRBJ2-2,NA,TRBV29-1,CSALLALDTGELFF,TGCAGCGCCCTTTTGGCGTTGGACACCGGGGAGCTGTTTTTT
NA,TRBJ2-1,NA,TRBV5-6,CASSSPDDLKWDEQFF,TGTGCCAGCAGCTCCCCCGACGATCTGAAGTGGGATGAGCAGTTCTTC
NA,TRBJ1-2,NA,TRBV15,CATSGEGIVNYGYTF,TGTGCCACCAGCGGAGAGGGCATAGTTAACTATGGCTACACCTTC
NA,TRBJ2-3,NA,TRBV11-3,CASKGRESDTQYF,TGTGCCAGCAAAGGCAGGGAGTCAGATACGCAGTATTTT
TRBD2,TRBJ2-3,NA,TRBV29-1,CSVTSGRAPQADTQYF,TGCAGCGTAACTAGCGGGAGGGCCCCCCAGGCAGATACGCAGTATTTT
NA,TRBJ2-3,NA,TRBV15,CATSTPLRGTTDTQYF,TGTGCCACCAGCACCCCCCTCCGGGGAACCACAGATACGCAGTATTTT
NA,TRBJ2-1,NA,TRBV6-5,CASGGSYNEQFF,TGTGCCAGTGGGGGGTCCTACAATGAGCAGTTCTTC
NA,TRBJ2-1,NA,TRBV7-9,CASSLSDFTSHQFF,TGTGCCAGCAGCTTATCAGATTTCACTAGTCATCAGTTCTTC
NA,TRBJ2-7,NA,TRBV7-9,CASSLERDKYEQYF,TGTGCCAGCAGCTTAGAACGGGACAAATACGAGCAGTACTTC
NA,TRBJ2-7,NA,TRBV9,CASSVGSSTFSYEQYF,TGTGCCAGCAGCGTTGGGTCCTCCACATTCTCCTACGAGCAGTACTTC
NA,TRBJ2-7,NA,TRBV27,CASSRQRGSYEQYF,TGTGCCAGCAGTCGACAGAGGGGTTCCTACGAGCAGTACTTC
NA,TRBJ2-1,NA,TRBV11-2,CASSLSLGSSYNEQFF,TGTGCCAGCAGCTTATCCCTAGGGAGCTCCTACAATGAGCAGTTCTTC
NA,TRBJ2-1,NA,TRBV11-3,CASSQNGVNEQFF,TGTGCCAGCAGTCAAAACGGGGTAAATGAGCAGTTCTTC
NA,TRBJ1-1,NA,TRBV6-6,CASSLTLGNTEAFF,TGTGCCAGCAGTTTGACGCTCGGGAACACTGAAGCTTTCTTT
NA,TRBJ2-3,NA,TRBV28,CASRTGLPTDTQYF,TGTGCCAGCAGAACGGGACTTCCCACAGATACGCAGTATTTT
TRBD2,TRBJ2-3,NA,TRBV13,CASSPRTSGGNYF,TGTGCCAGCAGCCCTAGAACTAGCGGGGGCAACTATTTT
NA,TRBJ1-4,NA,TRBV5-5,CASSFRLGDSTNEKLFF,TGTGCCAGCAGCTTTCGCTTGGGGGATAGCACTAATGAAAAACTGTTTTTT
TRBD2,TRBJ2-1,NA,TRBV6-5,CASSYETSGNNEQFF,TGTGCCAGCAGTTACGAGACTAGCGGGAACAATGAGCAGTTCTTC
NA,TRBJ2-3,NA,TRBV5-6,CASSLAGGRTDTQYF,TGTGCCAGCAGCTTGGCAGGTGGCCGCACAGATACGCAGTATTTT
NA,TRBJ2-7,NA,TRBV11-2,CASSPRPVGEQYF,TGTGCCAGCAGCCCCCGGCCCGTCGGCGAGCAGTACTTC
TRBD1,TRBJ1-4,once,TRBV28,CASSFGQGSAHELFF,TGTGCCAGCAGTTTCGGACAGGGCTCGGCCCATGAACTGTTTTTT
NA,TRBJ2-1,NA,TRBV7-8,CASSLEGFYNEQFF,TGTGCCAGCAGCTTAGAGGGGTTCTACAATGAGCAGTTCTTC
NA,TRBJ2-5,NA,TRBV28,CASSLMIEPNLQETQYF,TGTGCCAGCAGTTTAATGATCGAACCCAATTTACAAGAGACCCAGTACTTC
NA,TRBJ2-1,NA,TRBV10-2,CASSEGSDEQFF,TGCGCCAGCAGTGAGGGGAGCGATGAGCAGTTCTTC
NA,TRBJ2-1,NA,TRBV5-1,CASSLKQGDNEQFF,TGCGCCAGCAGCTTGAAGCAGGGTGACAATGAGCAGTTCTTC
NA,TRBJ2-2,NA,TRBV27,CASHQSGELFF,TGTGCCAGCCACCAATCCGGGGAGCTGTTTTTT
TRBD1,TRBJ1-1,NA,TRBV27,CASSSRQGAIPEAFF,TGTGCCAGCAGTTCCAGACAGGGGGCCATCCCTGAAGCTTTCTTT